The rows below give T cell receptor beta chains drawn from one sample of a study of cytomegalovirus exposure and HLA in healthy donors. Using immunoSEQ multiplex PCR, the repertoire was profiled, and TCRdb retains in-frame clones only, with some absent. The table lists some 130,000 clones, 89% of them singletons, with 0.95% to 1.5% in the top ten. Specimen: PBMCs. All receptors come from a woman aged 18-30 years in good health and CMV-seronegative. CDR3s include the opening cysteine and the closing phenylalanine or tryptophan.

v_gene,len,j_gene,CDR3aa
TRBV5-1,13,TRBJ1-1,CASSATGDTEAFF
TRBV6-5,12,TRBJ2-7,CASRRGGYEQYF
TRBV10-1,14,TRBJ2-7,CASSPDRGRFEQYF
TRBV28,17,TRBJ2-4,CASSTFPGGEAKNIQYF
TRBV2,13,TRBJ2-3,CASSDRRGDTQYF
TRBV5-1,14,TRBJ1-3,CASSRGQESDTIYF
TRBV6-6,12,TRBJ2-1,CASSYSRNEQFF
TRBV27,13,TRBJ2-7,CASSLWPGYEQYF
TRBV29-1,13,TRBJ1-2,CSVQGVDYGGYTF
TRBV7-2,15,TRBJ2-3,CASSSAGGPTDTQYF